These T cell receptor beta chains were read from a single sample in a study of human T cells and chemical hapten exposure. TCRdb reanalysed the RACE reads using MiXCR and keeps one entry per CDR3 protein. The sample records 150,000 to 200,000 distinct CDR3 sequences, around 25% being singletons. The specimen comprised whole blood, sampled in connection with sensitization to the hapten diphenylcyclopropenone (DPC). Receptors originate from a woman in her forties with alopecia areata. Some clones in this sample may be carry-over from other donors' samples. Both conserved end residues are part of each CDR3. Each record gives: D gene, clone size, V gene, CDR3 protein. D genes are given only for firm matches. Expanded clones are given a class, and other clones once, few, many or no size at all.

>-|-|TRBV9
CASSVGTWGTDTQYF
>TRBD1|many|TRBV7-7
CASSPRTGSGTGELFF
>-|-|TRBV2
CASSRDRGGGTGELFF
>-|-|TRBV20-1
CSARPREGGQETQYF
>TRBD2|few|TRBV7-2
CASSLAASGPYEQYF
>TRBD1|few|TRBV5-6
CASSLGTGLEAFF
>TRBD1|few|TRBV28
CASSPQGAGETQYF
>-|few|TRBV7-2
CASSFSGQETQYF
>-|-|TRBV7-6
CASSLTGTSQETQYF
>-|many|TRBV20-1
CSAKLRDTQYF
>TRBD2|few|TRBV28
CASNPGGPPDEQYF
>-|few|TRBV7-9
CASSLSGAAGYTF
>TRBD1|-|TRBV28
CASSLDRVYQPQHF
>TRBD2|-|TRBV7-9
CASSLLAGTDTQYF
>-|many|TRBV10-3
CAISARLIYGRTQETQYF
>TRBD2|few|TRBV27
CASSLGLAGAWTQYF
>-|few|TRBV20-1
CSATDSGSTEAFF
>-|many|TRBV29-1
CSVVSTLGDAFF
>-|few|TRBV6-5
CASSYVGDPGELFF
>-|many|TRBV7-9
CASSRTQLQGGETQYF
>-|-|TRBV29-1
CSVVGSGGSYEQYF
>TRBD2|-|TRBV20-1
CSARDQGLAGADNEQFF
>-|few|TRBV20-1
CSAPKGGTSTDTQYF
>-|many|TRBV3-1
CASSQFTVRNEQFF
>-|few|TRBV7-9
CASSLGAAQETQYF
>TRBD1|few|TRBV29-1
CSVQGGADTQYF
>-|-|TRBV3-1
CASSQETSNTDTQYF
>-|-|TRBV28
CASSPGSGSSYNEQFF
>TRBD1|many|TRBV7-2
CASSLAQGLTYEQYF
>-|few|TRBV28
CASLGNEQYF
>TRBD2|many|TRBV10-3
CAISVRAGGPSEQYF
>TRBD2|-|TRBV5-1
CASSLAASGSQEQFF
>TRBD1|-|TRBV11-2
CASSVDRGVQETQYF
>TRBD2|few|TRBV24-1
CATVSSGSRDTQYF
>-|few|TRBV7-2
CASSSPPFQETQYF
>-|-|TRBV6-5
CASTPASFAGDTQYF
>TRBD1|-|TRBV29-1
CSARTQGQGGEQYF
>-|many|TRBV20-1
CSARDSSYYEQYF
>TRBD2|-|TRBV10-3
CAISEFPGGSSYNEQFF
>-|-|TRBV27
CASSLSGRAWGEQYF
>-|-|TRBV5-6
CASSLAGGPEAFF
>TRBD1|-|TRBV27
CASSFQGASGYTF
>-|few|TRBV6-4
CASSDRSRSSYNEQFF
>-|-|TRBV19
CASTLTGWPPLTNYGYTF
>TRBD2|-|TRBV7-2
CASTSGTSAYEQYF
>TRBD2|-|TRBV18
CASSPPGGTSGGNEQFF
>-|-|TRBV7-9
CASSSPGPSYEQYF
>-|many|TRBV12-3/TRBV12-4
CASSSADNQPQHF
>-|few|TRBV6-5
CASSYSGDPSSTQYF
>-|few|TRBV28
CASTPGNSYNYGYTF
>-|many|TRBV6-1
CASSEGYEQYF